The 23 T cell receptor beta chains given below trace back to one sample, sequenced in a study of T cell responses to AZD1222 COVID-19 vaccine. Clones were sequenced by immunoSEQ multiplex PCR, and TCRdb holds only the in-frame ones, with some missing. Among about 120,000 clones listed, 70% to 90% were seen once. The material was peripheral blood, obtained on day 0 of MenACWY control vaccination. The receptor source for this set is an adult in good health.

The V gene is TRBV12-5, the J gene TRBJ1-2; no clear D gene. V was cut by 3 bases and J by 3 bases, with 8 bases left in between. CDR1 and CDR2 (germline): LGHNT, FRNRAP. The CDR3 is made up of 13 amino acids. CDR3 bases: TGTGCTAGTGGTTTATGGGGTCACTATGGCTACACCTTC. This sequence encodes CASGLWGHYGYTF. Drawing the rest from reference TRBV12-5 and TRBJ1-2, the complete variable domain is DARVTQTPRHKVTEMGQEVTMRCQPILGHNTVFWYRQTMMQGLELLAYFRNRAPLDDSGMPKDRFSAEMPDATLATLKIQPSEPRDSAVYFCASGLWGHYGYTFGSGTRLTVV.

The genes are TRBV10-3 and TRBJ2-7; D is ambiguous. Trimming removed 4 bases from V and 1 base from J, with 11 bases in between. CDR1 and CDR2 from the germline V gene are ENHRY and SYGVKD. CDR3 size: 14 residues. CDR3 protein: CAISVQISSYEQYF. The CDR3 DNA reads TGTGCCATCAGTGTACAGATTTCTTCCTACGAGCAGTACTTC.

This rearrangement joins TRBV12-3 or TRBV12-4 to TRBJ1-1; D uncertain. Trimming cost V 3 bases and J 11 bases, with 10 bases left between them. The CDR3 length is 11 residues. In DNA form, the CDR3 reads TGTGCCAGCAGTTTGAGGGAGCGGGCTTTCTTT. Protein sequence: CASSLRERAFF.

J is TRBJ2-1 and V is TRBV4-3, with D possibly matching TRBD1 (5 bases). The germline CDR1 and CDR2 sequences are LGHNA and YSLEER. The CDR3 is 16 amino acids. V was trimmed by 4 bases and J by 5 bases, leaving 18 bases between them. CDR3 nucleotide sequence: TGCGCCAGCAGCCTCATATACCCCCCAGGGCACAATGAGCAGTTCTTC. Protein: CASSLIYPPGHNEQFF.

This chain uses TRBV28 with TRBJ1-5; D is uncertain. From germline, CDR1 is MDHEN and CDR2 SYDVKM. This CDR3 contains 14 residues. V was trimmed by 7 bases and J by 5 bases, leaving 15 bases between them. CDR3 in amino acids: CASTYEAGDQPQHF. The CDR3 DNA sequence: TGTGCCAGCACCTACGAGGCCGGGGATCAGCCCCAGCATTTT. The entire variable domain, with the rest obtained from reference TRBV28 and TRBJ1-5, is as follows: DVKVTQSSRYLVKRTGEKVFLECVQDMDHENMFWYRQDPGLGLRLIYFSYDVKMKEKGDIPEGYSVSREKKERFSLILESASTNQTSMYLCASTYEAGDQPQHFGDGTRLSIL.

This chain uses TRBV27 with TRBJ1-2; D gene unclear. The germline V gene encodes CDR1 MNHEY and CDR2 SMNVEV (reference sequence). Between the trimmed V and J ends, which lost 6 bases and 6 bases, there was a span of 14 bases. The CDR3 sequence is 13 residues long. CDR3 in amino acids: CASSLKIDDGYTF. Written as DNA, the CDR3 is TGTGCCAGCAGCCTAAAAATCGACGATGGCTACACCTTC.

The CDR3 here is CASSPTTSAGANVLTF. The CDR3 DNA reads as TGTGCCAGCAGCCCCACGACTAGTGCTGGGGCCAACGTCCTGACTTTC. The chain uses TRBV4-2 and TRBJ2-6; D possibly corresponds to TRBD2 (6 bases). The CDR3 contains 16 residues. V shed 4 bases and J shed 2 bases, with 12 bases lying between them. In germline, CDR1 is LGHNA, CDR2 YNFKEQ.

The chain couples TRBV7-8 to TRBJ2-7, with a possible D match to TRBD1 (6 bases). V lost 5 bases and J 0 bases, leaving 20 bases between the germline ends. The CDR3 consists of 17 residues. The germline CDR1 and CDR2 sequences are SGHVS and FQNEAQ. The CDR3 DNA reads TGTGCCAGCAGCCCGATAGGTATAGGACAGAACTCCTACGAGCAGTACTTC. Translation: CASSPIGIGQNSYEQYF.

The rearrangement joins TRBV4-3 to TRBJ1-5; tentative D call: TRBD1 (5 bases). There are 15 residues in the CDR3. Germline V gene data show CDR1 as LGHNA and CDR2 as YSLEER. Trimming removed 4 bases at V and 5 bases at J, with 15 bases between. The CDR3 region is CASSLWGGSDQPQHF. In DNA, the CDR3 is TGCGCCAGCAGCCTCTGGGGGGGGTCCGATCAGCCCCAGCATTTT.

The V call is TRBV27, the J call TRBJ1-2; D is uncertain. V was cut by 3 bases and J by 4 bases, with 15 bases left in between. This CDR3 has 15 amino acids. Germline V gene sequence: CDR1 MNHEY, CDR2 SMNVEV (reference sequence). In nucleotides, the CDR3 is TGTGCCAGCAGTTTCCGCGGCGCGGCCACCTATGGCTACACCTTC. Its translation: CASSFRGAATYGYTF.

The gene calls are TRBV28 and TRBJ2-7; D possibly matches TRBD1 or TRBD2 (5 bases each). Germline V gene data show CDR1 as MDHEN and CDR2 as SYDVKM. Trimming cost V 6 bases and J 7 bases, with 16 bases left between them. The CDR3 is 13 amino acids. The CDR3 nucleotides read TGTGCCAGCAGCCCTAACCGGGGCTGGGAGCAGTACTTC. It codes for CASSPNRGWEQYF.

V and J are TRBV12-3 or TRBV12-4 and TRBJ1-3; D is unresolved. The CDR3 totals 13 residues. V was shortened by 6 bases and J by 0 bases, with 6 bases between the two germline ends. The CDR3 region has the DNA TGTGCCAGCAGGACGGTCTCTGGAAACACCATATATTTT. It yields the protein CASRTVSGNTIYF.

The V gene is TRBV6-5, the J gene TRBJ1-1, with TRBD1 identical over 8 bases. J gave up 5 bases and V 11 bases, and 10 bases lay outside the gene matches. The CDR3 is 13 residues long. From germline, CDR1 is MNHEY and CDR2 SVGAGI. This chain's CDR3 is CAARGREGTEAFF. The CDR3 region has the DNA TGTGCCGCCAGGGGGCGGGAGGGGACTGAAGCTTTCTTT.

V usage is TRBV3-1 (or the pseudogene TRBV3-2) and J usage is TRBJ2-2; 8 nucleotides match TRBD2. CDR1 is LGHDT and CDR2 is YNNKEL in the germline V gene (reference sequence). V was clipped by 3 bases and J by 2 bases; unmatched bases: 14. The CDR3 has 19 amino acids. CDR3 in amino acids: CASSQERYLAGGNTGELFF. The CDR3 nucleotides read TGTGCCAGCAGCCAGGAAAGGTATCTCGCGGGGGGCAACACCGGGGAGCTGTTTTTT.

This chain connects TRBV10-1 to TRBJ2-5, with D possibly TRBD2 on 6 matching bases. The V gene's germline CDR1 is WNHNN and CDR2 SYGVQD (reference sequence). This CDR3 comprises 13 residues. V lost 4 bases and J 4 bases, leaving 10 bases between the germline ends. DNA for the CDR3: TGCGCCAGCAGTGTCGGGGGTTCAGAGACCCAGTACTTC. Translation: CASSVGGSETQYF.

This chain connects TRBV19 to TRBJ1-2; tentative D call: TRBD1 (5 bases). CDR1 and CDR2 (germline): LNHDA, SQIVND (reference sequence). Deletions cut 6 bases from V and 5 bases from J, with 10 bases between. The CDR3 spans 12 residues. The CDR3: CASSETEYGYTF. In nucleotides, the CDR3 is TGTGCCAGTAGCGAGACAGAGTATGGCTACACCTTC.

The genes are TRBV7-9 and TRBJ1-6, with 7 bases aligning to TRBD1. CDR1 SEHNR and CDR2 FQNEAQ come from the germline V gene (reference sequence). This CDR3 has 13 residues. J was trimmed by 14 bases and V by 0 bases; bases with no gene match: 4. This CDR3 reads CASSLAGQQTLHF. CDR3 in DNA: TGTGCCAGCAGCTTAGCGGGACAGCAAACCCTCCACTTT.

The genes are TRBV5-5 and TRBJ2-1, with 10 bases that match TRBD2. V lost 0 bases, J lost 10 bases, and 10 bases stayed unmatched. This CDR3 has 16 amino acids. CDR1 SGHKS and CDR2 YYEKEE come from the germline V gene (reference sequence). The CDR3 DNA reads as TGTGCCAGCAGCTTGGCCTCGGCTAGCGGGGGAACAGAGCAGTTCTTC. Protein: CASSLASASGGTEQFF.

This clone was picked up one time. V and J are TRBV9 and TRBJ2-7; 8 positions match TRBD1. Trimming cost V 4 bases and J 3 bases; bases outside gene matches: 3. Germline CDR1 is SGDLS and CDR2 is YYNGEE. The CDR3 length is 13 residues. This chain's CDR3 is CASSPTGGYEQYF. CDR3 sequence (DNA): TGTGCCAGCAGCCCTACAGGGGGCTACGAGCAGTACTTC. Full variable domain (rest looked up from reference TRBV9 and TRBJ2-7): DSGVTQTPKHLITATGQRVTLRCSPRSGDLSVYWYQQSLDQGLQFLIQYYNGEERAKGNILERFSAQQFPDLHSELNLSSLELGDSALYFCASSPTGGYEQYFGPGTRLTVT.

The chain is built from TRBV11-3 and TRBJ2-1, with D possibly matching TRBD2 (6 bases). The CDR3 spans 14 residues. With 5 bases removed from V and 9 bases from J, the gap between germline ends came to 17 bases. Germline V lookup: CDR1 SGHNT, CDR2 YENEEA. CDR3 sequence: CASSPTAVGGEQFF. The CDR3 coding sequence is TGTGCCAGCAGCCCTACGGCGGTGGGGGGTGAGCAGTTCTTC. Based on the CDR3 plus reference TRBV11-3 and TRBJ2-1, the full variable domain is EAGVVQSPRYKIIEKKQPVAFWCNPISGHNTLYWYLQNLGQGPELLIRYENEEAVDDSQLPKDRFSAERLKGVDSTLKIQPAELGDSAVYLCASSPTAVGGEQFFGPGTRLTVL.

This chain links TRBV10-2 with TRBJ2-7; 8 bases map to TRBD2. Germline V gene sequence: CDR1 WSHSY, CDR2 SAAADI. This CDR3 contains 14 residues. V shed 6 bases and J 1 base; nucleotides not matched to a gene: 5. The CDR3: CASSTSGISYEQYF. CDR3 DNA: TGCGCCAGCAGCACTAGCGGAATATCCTACGAGCAGTACTTC.

V usage is TRBV7-6 and J usage is TRBJ2-1; no definite D call. The CDR3 has 17 amino acids. Between the trimmed V and J ends, which lost 2 bases and 3 bases, there was a span of 17 bases. Looked up from germline, CDR1 is SGHVS and CDR2 is FNYEAQ. The CDR3, as DNA: TGTGCCAGCAGCTTAAATCGGCCCATCCTTAACTACAATGAGCAGTTCTTC. Encoded protein: CASSLNRPILNYNEQFF.

This chain joins TRBV11-2 and TRBJ2-7; TRBD2 aligns across 10 bases. Germline CDR1 SGHAT, CDR2 FQNNGV. The CDR3 covers 15 residues. The V and J ends lost 5 bases and 2 bases, in that order; junction bases with no gene match: 6. The chain's CDR3 is CASSQWSGGAYEQYF. Written as DNA, the CDR3 is TGTGCCAGCAGCCAATGGAGCGGGGGGGCCTACGAGCAGTACTTC.